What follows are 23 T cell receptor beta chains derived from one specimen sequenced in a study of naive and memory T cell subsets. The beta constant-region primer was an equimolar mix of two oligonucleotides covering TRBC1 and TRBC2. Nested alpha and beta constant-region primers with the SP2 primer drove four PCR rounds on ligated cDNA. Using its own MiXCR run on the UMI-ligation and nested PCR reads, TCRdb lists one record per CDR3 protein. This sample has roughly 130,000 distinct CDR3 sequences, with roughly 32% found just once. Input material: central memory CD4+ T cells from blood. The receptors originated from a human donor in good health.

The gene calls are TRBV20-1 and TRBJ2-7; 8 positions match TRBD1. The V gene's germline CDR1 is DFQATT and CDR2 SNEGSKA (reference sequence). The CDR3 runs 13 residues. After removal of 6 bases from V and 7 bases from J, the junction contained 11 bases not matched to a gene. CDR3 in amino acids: CSAQGQGLREQYF. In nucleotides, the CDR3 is TGCAGTGCACAAGGACAGGGTTTGAGAGAGCAGTACTTC.

CDR3: CASSSGPGGKELFF. CDR3 nucleotide sequence: TGTGCCAGCAGCTCCGGGCCAGGGGGAAAAGAACTGTTTTTT. This chain links TRBV5-6 with TRBJ1-4, with 7 bases that match TRBD1. The CDR3 is made up of 14 amino acids. Losses at the gene ends were 3 bases for V and 12 bases for J; bases not matched to a gene: 11. Looked up from germline, CDR1 is SGHDT and CDR2 is YYEEEE.

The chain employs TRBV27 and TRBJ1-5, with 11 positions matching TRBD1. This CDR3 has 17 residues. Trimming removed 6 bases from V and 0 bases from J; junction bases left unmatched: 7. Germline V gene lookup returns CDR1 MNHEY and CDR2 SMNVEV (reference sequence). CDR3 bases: TGTGCCAGCAGAAGGACAGGGGGCTTCGTTAGCAATCAGCCCCAGCATTTT. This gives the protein CASRRTGGFVSNQPQHF.

The CDR3 bases are TGCAGTGCTAGAGATCTTCGACTAGCGGGGGGAGATACGCAGTATTTT. Its protein product is CSARDLRLAGGDTQYF. V usage is TRBV20-1 and J usage is TRBJ2-3; TRBD2 matches 13 bases. CDR1 and CDR2 from the germline V gene are DFQATT and SNEGSKA (reference sequence). CDR3 size: 16 residues. The ends lost 0 bases at V and 5 bases at J; junction bases unmatched: 5.

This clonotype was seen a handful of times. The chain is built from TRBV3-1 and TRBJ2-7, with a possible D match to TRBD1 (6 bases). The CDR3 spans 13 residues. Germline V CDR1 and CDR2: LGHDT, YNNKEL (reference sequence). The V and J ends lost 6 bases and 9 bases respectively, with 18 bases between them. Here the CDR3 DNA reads TGTGCCAGCAGTCAACGAACAGGGTTTGGGCAGTACTTC. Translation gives CASSQRTGFGQYF.

CDR3 nucleotide sequence: TGTGCCAGCAGTTACGGCGGGGACTCACTCGAGCAGTACTTC. Protein: CASSYGGDSLEQYF. The chain recombines TRBV6-2 or TRBV6-3 with TRBJ2-7; weak D call: TRBD2 (6 bases). The length of the CDR3 is 14 residues. Germline CDR1 is MNHEY and CDR2 is SVGEGT. Deletions cut 2 bases from V and 6 bases from J, with 14 bases between.

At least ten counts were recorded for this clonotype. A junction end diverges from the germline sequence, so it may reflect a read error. The chain's CDR3 is CASSPNRDRVVHF. For the CDR3, the DNA is TGTGCCAGCAGCCCTAACCGGGACAGGGTAGTGCATTTT. The chain joins TRBV11-2 to TRBJ2-3; TRBD1 agrees at 9 bases. The germline gives CDR1 SGHAT, CDR2 FQNNGV. The CDR3 runs to 13 residues.

The CDR3 bases are TGTGCCAGCAGTTTAGCTTTGGTGACAGGAGGACCCAATGAGCAGTTCTTC. Encoded protein: CASSLALVTGGPNEQFF. The rearrangement links TRBV28 to TRBJ2-1; D possibly corresponds to TRBD1 (6 bases). With 2 bases removed from V and 6 bases from J, the gap between germline ends came to 20 bases. The CDR3 length is 17 residues. Germline V CDR1 and CDR2: MDHEN, SYDVKM.

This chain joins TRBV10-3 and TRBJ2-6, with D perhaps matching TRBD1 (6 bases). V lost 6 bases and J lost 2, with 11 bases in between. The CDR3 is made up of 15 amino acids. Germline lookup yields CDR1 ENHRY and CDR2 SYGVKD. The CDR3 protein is CAISYDRTGANVLTF. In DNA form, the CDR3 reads TGTGCCATCAGCTATGACAGGACTGGGGCCAACGTCCTGACTTTC.

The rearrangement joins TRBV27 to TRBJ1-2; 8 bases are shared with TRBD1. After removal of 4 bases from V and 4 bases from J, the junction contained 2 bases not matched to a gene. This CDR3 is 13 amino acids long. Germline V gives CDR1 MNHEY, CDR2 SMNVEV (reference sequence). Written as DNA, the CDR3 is TGTGCCAGCAGTTCCGACAGGGGCTATGGCTACACCTTC. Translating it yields CASSSDRGYGYTF.

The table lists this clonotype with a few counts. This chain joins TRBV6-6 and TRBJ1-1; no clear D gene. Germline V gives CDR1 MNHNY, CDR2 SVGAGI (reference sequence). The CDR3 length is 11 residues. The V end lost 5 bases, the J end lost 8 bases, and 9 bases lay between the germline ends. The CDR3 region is CASSRDLEAFF. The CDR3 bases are TGTGCCAGCAGTCGAGACTTGGAAGCTTTCTTT.

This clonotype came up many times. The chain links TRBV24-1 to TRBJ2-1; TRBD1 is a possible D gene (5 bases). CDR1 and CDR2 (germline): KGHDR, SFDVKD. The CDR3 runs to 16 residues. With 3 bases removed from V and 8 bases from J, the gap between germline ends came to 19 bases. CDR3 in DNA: TGTGCCACCAGTGATCCGACCCGATTAGGGGCCGATGAGCAGTTCTTC. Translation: CATSDPTRLGADEQFF.

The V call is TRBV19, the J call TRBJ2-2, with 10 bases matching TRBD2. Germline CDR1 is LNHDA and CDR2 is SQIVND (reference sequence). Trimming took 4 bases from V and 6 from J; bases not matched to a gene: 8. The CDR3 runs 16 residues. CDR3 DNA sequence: TGTGCCAGTAGTAAATCTAGCGGGAGTTGGTCCGGGGAGCTGTTTTTT. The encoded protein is CASSKSSGSWSGELFF.

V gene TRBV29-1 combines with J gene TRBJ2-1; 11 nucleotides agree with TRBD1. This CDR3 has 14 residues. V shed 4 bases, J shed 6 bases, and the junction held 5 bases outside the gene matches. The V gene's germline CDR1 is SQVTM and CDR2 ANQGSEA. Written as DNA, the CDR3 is TGCAGCGTTGGGACCGGGACAGGGGGCAATGAGCAGTTCTTC. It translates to CSVGTGTGGNEQFF.

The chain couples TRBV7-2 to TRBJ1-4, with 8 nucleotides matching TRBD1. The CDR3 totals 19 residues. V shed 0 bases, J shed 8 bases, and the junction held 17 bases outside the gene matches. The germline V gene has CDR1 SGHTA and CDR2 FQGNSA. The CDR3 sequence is CASSLALGTGSSRLEKLFF. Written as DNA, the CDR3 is TGTGCCAGCAGCTTAGCGCTAGGGACAGGATCTTCGCGGTTGGAAAAACTGTTTTTT.

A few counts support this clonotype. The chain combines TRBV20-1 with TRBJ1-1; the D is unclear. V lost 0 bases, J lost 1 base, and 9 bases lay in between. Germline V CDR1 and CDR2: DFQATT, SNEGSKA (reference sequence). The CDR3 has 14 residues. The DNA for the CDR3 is TGCAGTGCTAGAGATCTGGGAGAGAACACTGAAGCTTTCTTT. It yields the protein CSARDLGENTEAFF.

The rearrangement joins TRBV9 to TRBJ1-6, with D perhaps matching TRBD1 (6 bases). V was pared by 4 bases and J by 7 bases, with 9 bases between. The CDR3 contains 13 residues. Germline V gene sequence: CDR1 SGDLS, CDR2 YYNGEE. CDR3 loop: CASSRGLNSPLHF. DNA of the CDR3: TGTGCCAGCAGCCGGGGGCTAAATTCACCCCTCCACTTT.

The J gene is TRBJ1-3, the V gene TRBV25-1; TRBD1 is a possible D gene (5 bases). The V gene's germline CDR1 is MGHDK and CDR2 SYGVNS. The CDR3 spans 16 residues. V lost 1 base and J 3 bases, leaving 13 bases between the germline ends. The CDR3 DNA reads TGTGCCAGCAGTGAATCTGTCAGGGAAGTTGGAAACACCATATATTTT. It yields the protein CASSESVREVGNTIYF.

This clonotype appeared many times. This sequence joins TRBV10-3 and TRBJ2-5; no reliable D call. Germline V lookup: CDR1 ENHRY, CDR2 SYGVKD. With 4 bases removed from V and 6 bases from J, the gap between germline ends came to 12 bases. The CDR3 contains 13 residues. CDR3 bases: TGTGCCATCAGTGGGCGCGAGGACCAGACCCAGTACTTC. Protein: CAISGREDQTQYF.

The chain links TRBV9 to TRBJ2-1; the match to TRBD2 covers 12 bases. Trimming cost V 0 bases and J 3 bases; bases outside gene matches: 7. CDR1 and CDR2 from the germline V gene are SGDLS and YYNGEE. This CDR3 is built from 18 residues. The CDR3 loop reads CASSVVPLLAGGYNEQFF. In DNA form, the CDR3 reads TGTGCCAGCAGCGTAGTTCCCCTACTAGCGGGAGGCTACAATGAGCAGTTCTTC.

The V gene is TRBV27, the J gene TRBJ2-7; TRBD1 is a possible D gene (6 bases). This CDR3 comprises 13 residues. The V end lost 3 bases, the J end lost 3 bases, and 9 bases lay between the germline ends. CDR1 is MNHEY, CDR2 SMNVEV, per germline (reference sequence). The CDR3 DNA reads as TGTGCCAGCAGTTTGCTCAGGGGCTACGAGCAGTACTTC. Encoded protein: CASSLLRGYEQYF.

The CDR3: CASSRASSNQPQHF. In DNA form, the CDR3 reads TGTGCCAGCTCCCGGGCGTCTTCCAATCAGCCCCAGCATTTT. This chain connects TRBV6-6 to TRBJ1-5; D gene unclear. The CDR3 loop spans 14 amino acids. Germline lookup yields CDR1 MNHNY and CDR2 SVGAGI (reference sequence). Trimming cost V 8 bases and J 3 bases, with 14 bases left between them.

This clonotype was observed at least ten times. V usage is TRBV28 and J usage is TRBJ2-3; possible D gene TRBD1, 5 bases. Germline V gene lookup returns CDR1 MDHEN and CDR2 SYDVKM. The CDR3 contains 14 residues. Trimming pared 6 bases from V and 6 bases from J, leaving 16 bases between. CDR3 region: CASSSTAGLDTQYF. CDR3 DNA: TGTGCCAGCAGCTCGACAGCAGGGCTCGATACGCAGTATTTT.